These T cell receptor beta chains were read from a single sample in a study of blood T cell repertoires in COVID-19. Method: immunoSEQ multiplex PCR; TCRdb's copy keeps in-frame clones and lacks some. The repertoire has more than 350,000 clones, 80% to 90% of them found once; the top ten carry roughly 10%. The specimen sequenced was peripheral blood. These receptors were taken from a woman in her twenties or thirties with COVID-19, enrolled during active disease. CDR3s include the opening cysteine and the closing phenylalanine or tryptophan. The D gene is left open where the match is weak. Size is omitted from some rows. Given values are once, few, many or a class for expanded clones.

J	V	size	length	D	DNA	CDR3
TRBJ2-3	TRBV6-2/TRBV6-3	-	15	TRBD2	TGTGCCAGCAGTTCCCTAGCGGGATGGACAGATACGCAGTATTTT	CASSSLAGWTDTQYF
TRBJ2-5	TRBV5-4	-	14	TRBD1	TGTGCCAGCAGCCGGACAGGGGTTCAAGAGACCCAGTACTTC	CASSRTGVQETQYF
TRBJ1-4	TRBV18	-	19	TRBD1	TGTGCCAGCTCACCACGGGGCACAGGGGGCGCGGGAACTAATGAAAAACTGTTTTTT	CASSPRGTGGAGTNEKLFF
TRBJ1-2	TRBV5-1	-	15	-	TGCGCCAGCAGCTTGGCCGGGGTGGGTCTCTATGGCTACACCTTC	CASSLAGVGLYGYTF
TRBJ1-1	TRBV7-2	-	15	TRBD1	TGTGCCAGCAGCTTAGAGGGCAGGGGGTACACTGAAGCTTTCTTT	CASSLEGRGYTEAFF
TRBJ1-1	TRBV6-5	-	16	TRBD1	TGTGCCAGCAGTTACGGGACAGGTCTTCGGAACACTGAAGCTTTCTTT	CASSYGTGLRNTEAFF
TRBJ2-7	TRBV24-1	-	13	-	TGTGCCACCAGTGATATTTCCCGGGGCGAGCAGTACTTC	CATSDISRGEQYF
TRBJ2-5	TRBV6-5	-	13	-	TGTGCCAGCAGTTGGGACAGCGGGGAGACCCAGTACTTC	CASSWDSGETQYF
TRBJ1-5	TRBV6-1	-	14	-	TGTGCCAGCAGTGAAGGGGCAGCGGCTCAGCCCCAGCATTTT	CASSEGAAAQPQHF
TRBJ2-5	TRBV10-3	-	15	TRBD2	TGTGCCATCAGTGGGGCTGCGGGGGGGCAAGAGACCCAGTACTTC	CAISGAAGGQETQYF
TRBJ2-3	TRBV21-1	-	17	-	TGTGCCAGCAGGCTGCGGGACAGGGGGTATCCCCCAGATACGCAGTATTTT	CASRLRDRGYPPDTQYF
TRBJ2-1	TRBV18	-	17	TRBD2	TGTGCCAGCTCACCCCCAATAGCGGGAGGGGCCTACAATGAGCAGTTCTTC	CASSPPIAGGAYNEQFF
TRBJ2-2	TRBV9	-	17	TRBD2	TGTGCCAGCAGCGCAGAGGGGACTAGCGGGAAAGACGGGGAGCTGTTTTTT	CASSAEGTSGKDGELFF
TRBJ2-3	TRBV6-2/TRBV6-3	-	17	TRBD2	TGTGCCAGCAGTTACCGACTAGCGGGAGGCTTCACAGATACGCAGTATTTT	CASSYRLAGGFTDTQYF
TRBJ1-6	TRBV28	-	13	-	TGTGCCAGCAGGGGGGGGCAGTATTCACCCCTCCACTTT	CASRGGQYSPLHF
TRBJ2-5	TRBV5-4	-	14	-	TGTGCCAGCAGCGAGGCAGGGCTAAGCGAGACCCAGTACTTC	CASSEAGLSETQYF
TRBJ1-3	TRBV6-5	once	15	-	TGTGCCAGCAGTTATGAGGGAGGGACTGGAAACACCATATATTTT	CASSYEGGTGNTIYF
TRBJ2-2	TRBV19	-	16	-	TGTGCCAGTAGTATAAACTCGGGAACGAACACCGGGGAGCTGTTTTTT	CASSINSGTNTGELFF
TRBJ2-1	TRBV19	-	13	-	TGTGCCAGTAGTCTGGGCCTCTACAATGAGCAGTTCTTC	CASSLGLYNEQFF
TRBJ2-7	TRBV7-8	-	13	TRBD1	TGTGCCAGCAGTCAATCACAGGGGACGGAGCAGTACTTC	CASSQSQGTEQYF
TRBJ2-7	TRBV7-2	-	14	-	TGTGCCAGCAGCCCACGGACTATCTCCTACGAGCAGTACTTC	CASSPRTISYEQYF
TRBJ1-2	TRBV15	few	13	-	TGTGCCACCAGCAGAGATCTCGGGGGTGGCTACACCTTC	CATSRDLGGGYTF
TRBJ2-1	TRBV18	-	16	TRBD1	TGTGCCAGCTCACCACCCGCAGGGGGCCCCTACAATGAGCAGTTCTTC	CASSPPAGGPYNEQFF
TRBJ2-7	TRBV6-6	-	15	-	TGTGCCAGCAGTTACGCGGAGTCTACTACCTACGAGCAGTACTTC	CASSYAESTTYEQYF
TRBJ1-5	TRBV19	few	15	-	TGTGCCACTAAAGATGACAGCCATAGCAATCAGCCCCAGCATTTT	CATKDDSHSNQPQHF
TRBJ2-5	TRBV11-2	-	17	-	TGTGCCAGCAGCTTAGATCTAACGAGCAGGGGCCAAGAGACCCAGTACTTC	CASSLDLTSRGQETQYF
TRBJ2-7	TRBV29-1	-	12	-	TGCAGCGTTGGACCGGGGGCCTACGAGCAGTACTTC	CSVGPGAYEQYF
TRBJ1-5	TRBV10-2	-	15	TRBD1	TGCGCCAGCAGTGAGGGCCGGGACAGTGATCAGCCCCAGCATTTT	CASSEGRDSDQPQHF
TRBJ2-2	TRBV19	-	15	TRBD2	TGTGCCAGTAGTGTCGGACTAGCGGGCACCGGGGAGCTGTTTTTT	CASSVGLAGTGELFF
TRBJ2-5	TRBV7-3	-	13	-	TGTGCCAGCAGCTCGGAGGGGCAAGAGACCCAGTACTTC	CASSSEGQETQYF
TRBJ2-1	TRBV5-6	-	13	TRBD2	TGTGCCAGCAGCTTGAGGGAGGGAGTAGCGCAGTTCTTC	CASSLREGVAQFF
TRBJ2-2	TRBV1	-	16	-	TGCACCAGCAGCCAAGACCCACGGGTGAACACCGGGGAGCTGTTTTTT	CTSSQDPRVNTGELFF
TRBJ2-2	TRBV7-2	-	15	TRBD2	TGTGCCAGCAGCTTTTTACTAGCGATCTCCGGGGAGCTGTTTTTT	CASSFLLAISGELFF
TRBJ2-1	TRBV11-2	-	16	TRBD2	TGTGCCAGCAGCTACAGACTAGCGGGGATCTACAATGAGCAGTTCTTC	CASSYRLAGIYNEQFF
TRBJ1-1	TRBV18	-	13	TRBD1	TGTGCCAGCTCATCTGAAAGACAGGGCAAAGCTTTCTTT	CASSSERQGKAFF
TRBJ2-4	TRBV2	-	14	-	TGTGCCAGCAGTGTACAGTTAGCCAAAAACATTCAGTACTTC	CASSVQLAKNIQYF
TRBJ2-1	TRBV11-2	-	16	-	TGTGCCAGCAGCTTAGATCTAGTACCCCCTTACCATGAGCAGTTCTTC	CASSLDLVPPYHEQFF
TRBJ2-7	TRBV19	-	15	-	TGTGCCAGTAGTATGGTGGAGGGAGATCTGTACGAGCAGTACTTC	CASSMVEGDLYEQYF
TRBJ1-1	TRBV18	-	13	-	TGTGCCAGCTCGCCGCAGGGGAACACTGAAGCTTTCTTT	CASSPQGNTEAFF
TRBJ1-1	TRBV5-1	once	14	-	TGCGCCAGCAGGTCAGGGGTCGTGAACACTGAAGCTTTCTTT	CASRSGVVNTEAFF
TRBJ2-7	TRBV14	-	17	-	TGTGCCAGCAGCCATTATCCAAACCAGGGGAACTCCTACGAGCAGTACTTC	CASSHYPNQGNSYEQYF
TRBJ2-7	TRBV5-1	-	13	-	TGCGCCAGCAGCTTGGATGCGGGGAGGGAGCAGTACTTC	CASSLDAGREQYF
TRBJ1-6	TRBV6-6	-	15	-	TGTGCCAGCAGTTACTCAGGGGGGGATAATTCACCCCTCCACTTT	CASSYSGGDNSPLHF
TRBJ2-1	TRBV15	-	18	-	TGTGCCACCAGCAGAGATTATAGCGGTGACAGCTCCTACAATGAGCAGTTCTTC	CATSRDYSGDSSYNEQFF
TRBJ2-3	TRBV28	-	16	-	TGTGCCAGCAGTTTATTCGGGAACTCGAACACAGATACGCAGTATTTT	CASSLFGNSNTDTQYF